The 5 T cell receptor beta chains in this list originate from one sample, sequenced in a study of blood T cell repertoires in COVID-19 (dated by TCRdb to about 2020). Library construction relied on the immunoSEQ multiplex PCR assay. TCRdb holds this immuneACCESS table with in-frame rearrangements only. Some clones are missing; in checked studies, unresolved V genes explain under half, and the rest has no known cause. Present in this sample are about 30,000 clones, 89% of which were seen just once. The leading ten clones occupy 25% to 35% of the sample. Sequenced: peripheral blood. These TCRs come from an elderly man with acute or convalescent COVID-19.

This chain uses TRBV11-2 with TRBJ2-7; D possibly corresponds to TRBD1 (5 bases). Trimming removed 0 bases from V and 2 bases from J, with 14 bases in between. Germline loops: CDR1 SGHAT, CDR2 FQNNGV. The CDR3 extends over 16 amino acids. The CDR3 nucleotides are TGTGCCAGCAGCTTAGAACTTTACGCAGGGACCTACGAGCAGTACTTC. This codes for CASSLELYAGTYEQYF.

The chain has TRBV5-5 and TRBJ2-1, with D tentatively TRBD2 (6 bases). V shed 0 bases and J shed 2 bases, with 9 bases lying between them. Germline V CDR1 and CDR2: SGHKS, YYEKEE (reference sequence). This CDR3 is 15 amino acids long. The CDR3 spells CASSLEAGPYNEQFF. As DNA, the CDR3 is TGTGCCAGCAGCTTGGAGGCGGGGCCCTACAATGAGCAGTTCTTC.

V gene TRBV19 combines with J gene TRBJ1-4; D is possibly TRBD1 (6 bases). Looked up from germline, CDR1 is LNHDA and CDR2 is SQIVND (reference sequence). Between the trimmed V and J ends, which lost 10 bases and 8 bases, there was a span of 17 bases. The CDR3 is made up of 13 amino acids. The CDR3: CATTNRVGEKLFF. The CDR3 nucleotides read TGTGCCACCACTAACAGGGTCGGGGAAAAACTGTTTTTT.

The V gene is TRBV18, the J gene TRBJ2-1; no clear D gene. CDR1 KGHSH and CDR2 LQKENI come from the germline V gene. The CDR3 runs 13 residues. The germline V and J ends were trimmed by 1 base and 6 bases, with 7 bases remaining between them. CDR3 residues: CASSPHPSNEQFF. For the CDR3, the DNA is TGTGCCAGCTCACCACATCCTAGCAATGAGCAGTTCTTC. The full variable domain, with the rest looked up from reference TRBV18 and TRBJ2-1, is NAGVMQNPRHLVRRRGQEARLRCSPMKGHSHVYWYRQLPEEGLKFMVYLQKENIIDESGMPKERFSAEFPKEGPSILRIQQVVRGDSAAYFCASSPHPSNEQFFGPGTRLTVL.

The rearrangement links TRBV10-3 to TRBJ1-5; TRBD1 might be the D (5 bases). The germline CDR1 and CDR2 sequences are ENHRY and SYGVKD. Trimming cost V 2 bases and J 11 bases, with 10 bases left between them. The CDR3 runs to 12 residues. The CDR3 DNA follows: TGTGCCATCAGTGAGGGGGGGGAGTCCCAGCATTTT. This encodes CAISEGGESQHF.